Below are 30 T cell receptor beta chains sequenced from a single sample in a study of shared clonotypes between healthy human individuals. CD8 cells regarded as naive lacked CD45RO, were positively chosen for CCR7, and omitted terminally differentiated effector memory CD45RA+ cells. The method was immunoSEQ multiplex PCR; TCRdb's version includes in-frame clones alone and lacks a portion of them. Here the sample spans some 1,900,000 clones, about 95% being singletons. What was sequenced was naive CD8+ T cells sorted from blood. The source of these receptors is a man aged 18 to 35 in good health.

CDR3 nucleotides: TGTGCCAGCAGCTTGGGGACAGGGGCACCTAGCTCCTACAATGAGCAGTTCTTC. It specifies CASSLGTGAPSSYNEQFF. The chain recombines TRBV5-6 with TRBJ2-1; 9 nucleotides match TRBD1. This CDR3 is built from 18 residues. Germline-derived CDR1 and CDR2 are SGHDT and YYEEEE. J lost 0 bases, V lost 0 bases, and 7 bases had no gene match.

The chain has TRBV4-1 and TRBJ2-5; the D is unclear. The CDR3 sequence is 14 residues long. With 1 base removed from V and 2 bases from J, the gap between germline ends came to 8 bases. Germline assignment: CDR1 MGHRA and CDR2 YSYEKL. CDR3 residues: CASSQADKQETQYF. CDR3 DNA sequence: TGCGCCAGCAGCCAAGCTGACAAACAAGAGACCCAGTACTTC.

Comment on this clone: The same CDR3 can be traced to other DNA sequences in this sample. The CDR3 spells CASSFRGLNTEAFF. The CDR3 DNA reads TGTGCCAGCAGTTTTCGCGGATTGAACACTGAAGCTTTCTTT. The chain has TRBV28 and TRBJ1-1; D is undetermined. The CDR3 is made up of 14 amino acids. Germline-derived CDR1 and CDR2 are MDHEN and SYDVKM. V was trimmed by 3 bases and J by 0 bases, leaving 8 bases between them.

The chain uses TRBV5-1 and TRBJ2-7; tentatively, D is TRBD2 (6 bases). Germline CDR1 SGHRS, CDR2 YFSETQ. The V end lost 4 bases, the J end lost 7 bases, and 15 bases lay between the germline ends. This CDR3 comprises 13 residues. The DNA of the CDR3 is TGCGCCAGCAGCCATCGAGGCGGGGCAGAGCAGTACTTC. Its translation is CASSHRGGAEQYF.

The V and J genes are TRBV19 and TRBJ1-4; the D gene is possibly TRBD1 (5 bases). Trimming stripped 1 base from V and 5 bases from J, with 8 bases between. Germline V lookup: CDR1 LNHDA, CDR2 SQIVND (reference sequence). This CDR3 region has 14 residues. The CDR3 DNA reads TGTGCCAGTAGTATAGGACAGCGGAATGAAAAACTGTTTTTT. This codes for CASSIGQRNEKLFF.

V and J are TRBV7-9 and TRBJ1-1; the D gene is possibly TRBD1 (6 bases). Germline V lookup: CDR1 SEHNR, CDR2 FQNEAQ (reference sequence). The CDR3 spans 14 residues. V lost 3 bases to trimming and J lost 7 bases, with 15 bases between them. DNA for the CDR3: TGTGCCAGCAGCTTTGGGGGGCAGAAAAATGAAGCTTTCTTT. It is translated as CASSFGGQKNEAFF.

CDR3 DNA sequence: TGTGCCAGTAGTATCTTGCTAGCGGGGGTGGGGGAGACCCAGTACTTC. It codes for CASSILLAGVGETQYF. V is TRBV19 and J is TRBJ2-5, with 10 positions matching TRBD2. The V segment lost 3 bases and the J segment 5 bases; nucleotides outside the gene matches: 9. CDR1 LNHDA and CDR2 SQIVND come from the germline V gene (reference sequence). The CDR3 extends over 16 amino acids.

This clone was found once. The rearrangement joins TRBV5-4 to TRBJ2-2; D remains ambiguous. Trimming left V 0 bases short and J 2 bases short, with 8 bases between. This CDR3 is built from 15 residues. In germline, CDR1 is SGHNT, CDR2 YYREEE (reference sequence). The CDR3 reads CASSLVSDNTGELFF. The CDR3 bases are TGTGCCAGCAGCTTGGTGTCAGATAACACCGGGGAGCTGTTTTTT.

In its sample, this clone was seen once. Distinct nucleotide sequences in the sample also encode this CDR3. The J gene is TRBJ2-3, the V gene TRBV29-1; D might be TRBD1 (6 bases). Germline V lookup: CDR1 SQVTM, CDR2 ANQGSEA. The CDR3 is 14 amino acids. Trimming took 1 base from V and 1 from J, leaving 9 bases between them. The CDR3 DNA follows: TGCAGCGTTGAAGGGGCAGGGGGCACAGATACGCAGTATTTT. It encodes CSVEGAGGTDTQYF.

This clone has just one count. The V call is TRBV28, the J call TRBJ1-6; D remains unclear. In germline, CDR1 is MDHEN, CDR2 SYDVKM. This CDR3 is 15 amino acids long. The ends were cut back, 3 bases at V and 0 bases at J, with 6 bases in the middle. This chain's CDR3 is CASSFPASYNSPLHF. Written as DNA, the CDR3 is TGTGCCAGCAGTTTCCCCGCCTCCTATAATTCACCCCTCCACTTT.

The genes are TRBV7-3 and TRBJ1-6; D gene uncertain. CDR1 is SGHTA and CDR2 is FQGTGA in the germline V gene. Trimming removed 1 base at V and 3 bases at J, with 7 bases between. The CDR3 has 15 amino acids. The CDR3 DNA sequence: TGTGCCAGCAGCTTAAACGCGGACTATAATTCACCCCTCCACTTT. Residues: CASSLNADYNSPLHF.

CDR3 sequence: CSVASPGQGFADTQYF. The CDR3 nucleotides read TGCAGCGTGGCGAGCCCGGGACAGGGGTTCGCAGATACGCAGTATTTT. V is TRBV29-1 and J is TRBJ2-3, with 10 bases fitting TRBD1. V dropped 6 bases and J dropped 4; count of bases not matched to a gene: 13. The CDR3 totals 16 residues. Germline V lookup: CDR1 SQVTM, CDR2 ANQGSEA.

In the case of this clone: Other DNA sequences in this specimen translate into the identical CDR3. The chain joins TRBV6-5 to TRBJ2-5, with TRBD1 identical over 11 bases. With the DNA end fitting TRBJ2-7 better, the J assignment may be wrong. Germline V gene data show CDR1 as MNHEY and CDR2 as SVGAGI. CDR3 length: 14 residues. The CDR3 sequence is CASSYGQGAYEQYF. In nucleotides, the CDR3 is TGTGCCAGCAGTTACGGACAGGGGGCTTACGAGCAGTACTTC.

The chain couples TRBV28 to TRBJ1-2; 8 bases map to TRBD1. CDR3 length equals 14 residues. CDR1 is MDHEN, CDR2 SYDVKM, per germline. The V segment lost 5 bases and the J segment 8 bases; nucleotides outside the gene matches: 10. In nucleotides, the CDR3 is TGTGCCAGCAGTGGGACAGGCGACGGGAAGGGCTACACCTTC. This sequence encodes CASSGTGDGKGYTF.

The chain uses TRBV4-3 and TRBJ2-7; 7 bases align to TRBD2. From germline, CDR1 is LGHNA and CDR2 YSLEER. V lost 0 bases and J lost 0; bases outside the gene matches: 11. The CDR3 extends over 18 amino acids. In DNA, the CDR3 is TGCGCCAGCAGCCAAGATTGGCTAGCGGAAGTGAGCTCCTACGAGCAGTACTTC. This gives the protein CASSQDWLAEVSSYEQYF.

The V gene is TRBV7-3, the J gene TRBJ2-7; weak D call: TRBD2 (6 bases). Germline-derived CDR1 and CDR2 are SGHTA and FQGTGA. This CDR3 comprises 13 residues. Trimming took 5 bases from V and 2 from J, leaving 10 bases between them. The CDR3 protein is CASSAGPTYEQYF. As DNA, the CDR3 is TGTGCCAGCAGCGCGGGACCGACCTACGAGCAGTACTTC.

A single count supports this clone. This sequence joins TRBV29-1 and TRBJ2-3; D gene uncertain. The CDR3 loop spans 13 amino acids. Trimming took off 1 base at V and 5 bases at J, with 10 bases between the two ends. Germline assignment: CDR1 SQVTM and CDR2 ANQGSEA. The CDR3 DNA sequence: TGCAGCGTTGAAGGGCAGATTGGAGATACGCAGTATTTT. Translating it yields CSVEGQIGDTQYF.

A remark on this clone: The sample has other DNA sequences that encode this CDR3 too. The chain combines TRBV28 with TRBJ1-5; no clear D. With 3 bases removed from V and 1 base from J, the gap between germline ends came to 4 bases. The germline V gene has CDR1 MDHEN and CDR2 SYDVKM. The CDR3 totals 13 residues. CDR3 DNA: TGTGCCAGCAGTTTGGCCAGCAATCAGCCCCAGCATTTT. This sequence encodes CASSLASNQPQHF.

The chain couples TRBV10-3 to TRBJ1-1; no firm D call. V was shortened by 4 bases and J by 2 bases, with 8 bases between the two germline ends. Germline CDR1 reads ENHRY; CDR2 reads SYGVKD. The CDR3 spans 13 residues. CDR3 residues: CAISVGENTEAFF. The DNA for the CDR3 is TGTGCCATCAGTGTGGGAGAAAACACTGAAGCTTTCTTT.

Here the CDR3 DNA reads TGTGCCAGCAGCCCCCTGGCCGGATACTACTCTGGAAACACCATATATTTT. Amino acid sequence: CASSPLAGYYSGNTIYF. The rearrangement uses TRBV7-6 and TRBJ1-3; D unresolved. This CDR3 has 17 amino acids. In germline, CDR1 is SGHVS, CDR2 FNYEAQ. V lost 5 bases, J lost 0 bases, and 17 bases lay in between.

The chain links TRBV28 to TRBJ1-2; D is undetermined. Germline-derived CDR1 and CDR2 are MDHEN and SYDVKM. Trimming took 7 bases from V and 1 from J, leaving 10 bases between them. The length of the CDR3 is 13 residues. This chain's CDR3 is CASNGWSNYGYTF. In DNA, the CDR3 is TGTGCCAGCAACGGATGGAGTAACTATGGCTACACCTTC.

This clone has just one count. This chain connects TRBV5-6 to TRBJ2-2; the match to TRBD1 covers 10 bases. CDR1 is SGHDT, CDR2 YYEEEE, per germline. Trimming at V came to 4 bases and at J to 4 bases, leaving 4 bases not matched to a gene. This CDR3 spans 15 amino acids. The CDR3 DNA sequence: TGTGCCAGCAGCCTTGACAGGGGGCTCACCGGGGAGCTGTTTTTT. Its translation: CASSLDRGLTGELFF.

The J gene is TRBJ1-1, the V gene TRBV5-4; D gene uncertain. This CDR3 region has 14 residues. From germline, CDR1 is SGHNT and CDR2 YYREEE (reference sequence). Between the trimmed V and J ends, which lost 2 bases and 3 bases, there was a span of 11 bases. The CDR3 protein is CASSLGKGYTEAFF. CDR3 coding DNA: TGTGCCAGCAGCTTAGGGAAGGGCTACACTGAAGCTTTCTTT.

The table lists this clone with a count of one. The gene calls are TRBV6-6 and TRBJ2-1; 8 bases agree with TRBD2. This CDR3 has 16 amino acids. After removal of 4 bases from V and 2 bases from J, the junction contained 7 bases not matched to a gene. Germline values: CDR1 MNHNY, CDR2 SVGAGI (reference sequence). The DNA for the CDR3 is TGTGCCAGCAGTTTATTGAGCGGGAGTCCCTACAATGAGCAGTTCTTC. As protein: CASSLLSGSPYNEQFF.

The J gene is TRBJ1-1, the V gene TRBV6-5, with D possibly matching TRBD1 (5 bases). The CDR3 has 13 residues. The germline V and J ends were trimmed by 4 bases and 7 bases, with 13 bases remaining between them. Germline CDR1 is MNHEY and CDR2 is SVGAGI. The chain's CDR3 is CASSFGSQGEAFF. CDR3 nucleotide sequence: TGTGCCAGCAGTTTCGGGTCCCAGGGTGAAGCTTTCTTT.

CDR3 loop: CATSTRLAFVSPGANVLTF. In DNA form, the CDR3 reads TGTGCCACCAGCACCAGACTAGCTTTTGTTTCTCCTGGGGCCAACGTCCTGACTTTC. The rearrangement links TRBV15 to TRBJ2-6; 7 bases line up with TRBD2. This CDR3 comprises 19 residues. Germline V gene lookup returns CDR1 LNHNV and CDR2 YYDKDF (reference sequence). Trimming at V came to 4 bases and at J to 2 bases, leaving 14 bases not matched to a gene.

The rearrangement links TRBV27 to TRBJ2-2; D is ambiguous. The CDR3 runs to 15 residues. Germline loops: CDR1 MNHEY, CDR2 SMNVEV (reference sequence). Trimming cost V 5 bases and J 1 base, with 11 bases left between them. The CDR3 nucleotides read TGTGCCAGCAGTAAGCCTCAGAGGAACACCGGGGAGCTGTTTTTT. Its protein product is CASSKPQRNTGELFF.

This chain uses TRBV25-1 with TRBJ2-3; D gene unclear. This CDR3 has 13 amino acids. CDR1 is MGHDK, CDR2 SYGVNS, per germline. The V end was cut by 5 bases, the J end by 2 bases, with 8 bases between. The CDR3 sequence is CASSRGFTDTQYF. CDR3 coding DNA: TGTGCCAGCAGTAGAGGTTTCACAGATACGCAGTATTTT.

In nucleotides, the CDR3 is TGTGCCAGCAGTCAGACGGGTGGGTACACTGAAGCTTTCTTT. Its protein is CASSQTGGYTEAFF. This rearrangement joins TRBV28 to TRBJ1-1; D is undetermined. This CDR3 comprises 14 residues. The V gene's germline CDR1 is MDHEN and CDR2 SYDVKM. V gave up 5 bases and J gave up 3 bases, with 13 bases separating them.

The genes are TRBV7-8 and TRBJ2-1; 10 bases agree with TRBD1. The CDR3 is made up of 14 amino acids. Looked up from germline, CDR1 is SGHVS and CDR2 is FQNEAQ. V shed 5 bases, J shed 2 bases, and the junction held 0 bases outside the gene matches. The CDR3 here is CASSGQGAYNEQFF. The CDR3 nucleotides read TGTGCCAGCAGCGGACAGGGGGCCTACAATGAGCAGTTCTTC.